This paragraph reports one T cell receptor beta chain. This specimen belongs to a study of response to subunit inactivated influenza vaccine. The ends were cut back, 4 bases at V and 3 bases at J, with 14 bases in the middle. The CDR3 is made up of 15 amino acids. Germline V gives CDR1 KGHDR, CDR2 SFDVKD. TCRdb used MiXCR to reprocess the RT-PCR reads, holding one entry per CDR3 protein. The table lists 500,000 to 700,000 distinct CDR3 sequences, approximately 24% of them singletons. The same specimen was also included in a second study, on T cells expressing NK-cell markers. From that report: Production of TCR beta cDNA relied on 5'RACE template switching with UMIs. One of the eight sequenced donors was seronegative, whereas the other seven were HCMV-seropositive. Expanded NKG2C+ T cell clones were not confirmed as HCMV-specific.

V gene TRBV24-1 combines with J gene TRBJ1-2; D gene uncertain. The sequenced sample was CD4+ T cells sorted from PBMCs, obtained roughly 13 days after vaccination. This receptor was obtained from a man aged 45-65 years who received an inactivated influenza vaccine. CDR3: CATSDPRFRDYGYTF. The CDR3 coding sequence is TGTGCCACCAGTGACCCCCGGTTTCGCGACTATGGCTACACCTTC.